Each of the 11 T cell receptor beta chains below was sequenced from the same sample in a study of cytomegalovirus exposure and HLA in healthy donors. 60 Vbeta and 13 Jbeta primers were used in PCR. The table came from immunoSEQ multiplex PCR; TCRdb's copy has only in-frame clones and leaves some out. The data show approximately 69,000 clones, with roughly four fifths seen just once and about 24% held by the top ten. The source material was PBMCs. Receptor source: a woman aged 25-40 years in good health and CMV-seropositive.

The chain couples TRBV30 to TRBJ2-3; D unresolved. Germline V gene sequence: CDR1 GTSNPN, CDR2 SVGIG (reference sequence). The V and J ends lost 0 bases and 6 bases respectively, with 7 bases between them. This CDR3 spans 12 amino acids. The CDR3 nucleotides read TGTGCCTGGAGTGTAGGCGGTGATACGCAGTATTTT. It yields the protein CAWSVGGDTQYF.

A note on this clone: This same CDR3 is encoded by further DNA sequences in the sample. The chain combines TRBV5-1 with TRBJ1-1; 7 bases match TRBD1. The CDR3 loop spans 14 amino acids. The germline V gene has CDR1 SGHRS and CDR2 YFSETQ. Losses at the gene ends were 0 bases for V and 4 bases for J; bases not matched to a gene: 3. In nucleotides, the CDR3 is TGCGCCAGCAGCTTGGGAGGGGGCGGCACTGAAGCTTTCTTT. Encoded protein: CASSLGGGGTEAFF.

This clone came up a few times. The chain joins TRBV7-2 to TRBJ2-3, with TRBD1 identical over 8 bases. V was pared by 4 bases and J by 6 bases, with 9 bases of the junction left unmatched. This CDR3 is 15 amino acids long. CDR1 and CDR2 from the germline V gene are SGHTA and FQGNSA. The CDR3 region is CASSSPDRVADTQYF. The CDR3 nucleotides read TGTGCCAGCAGCTCTCCGGACAGGGTGGCGGATACGCAGTATTTT.

The J gene is TRBJ2-7, the V gene TRBV7-9; tentative D call: TRBD2 (6 bases). The CDR3 extends over 15 amino acids. The V gene's germline CDR1 is SEHNR and CDR2 FQNEAQ (reference sequence). The germline V and J ends were trimmed by 1 base and 5 bases, with 15 bases remaining between them. The CDR3 sequence: CASSLGTGGYNEQYF. Here the CDR3 DNA reads TGTGCCAGCAGCTTAGGAACCGGGGGATACAACGAGCAGTACTTC.

The rearrangement uses TRBV5-6 and TRBJ1-2, with 10 nucleotides matching TRBD1. The J segment lost 5 bases and the V segment lost 4 bases, leaving 2 bases of the junction unmatched. The CDR3 runs 13 residues. The V gene's germline CDR1 is SGHDT and CDR2 YYEEEE. DNA of the CDR3: TGTGCCAGCAGCCGGGACAGGGGATATGGCTACACCTTC. As protein: CASSRDRGYGYTF. Full variable domain (remainder filled in from reference TRBV5-6 and TRBJ1-2): DAGVTQSPTHLIKTRGQQVTLRCSPKSGHDTVSWYQQALGQGPQFIFQYYEEEERQRGNFPDRFSGHQFPNYSSELNVNALLLGDSALYLCASSRDRGYGYTFGSGTRLTVV.

The chain carries TRBV4-1 and TRBJ2-1; maybe TRBD1 (5 bases). The V gene's germline CDR1 is MGHRA and CDR2 YSYEKL. The germline V and J ends were trimmed by 4 bases and 6 bases, with 13 bases remaining between them. This CDR3 comprises 14 residues. The CDR3 protein is CASSRQMSSNEQFF. The CDR3 nucleotides read TGCGCCAGCAGCCGACAGATGTCGTCCAATGAGCAGTTCTTC.

V gene TRBV19 combines with J gene TRBJ2-7; TRBD2 matches 14 bases. J lost 3 bases, V lost 8 bases, and 0 bases had no gene match. CDR1 is LNHDA, CDR2 SQIVND, per germline (reference sequence). This CDR3 comprises 13 residues. CDR3: CASGTSGSYEQYF. In nucleotides, the CDR3 is TGTGCCAGTGGGACTAGCGGGAGCTACGAGCAGTACTTC. The whole variable domain, filled in from reference TRBV19 and TRBJ2-7, reads DGGITQSPKYLFRKEGQNVTLSCEQNLNHDAMYWYRQDPGQGLRLIYYSQIVNDFQKGDIAEGYSVSREKKESFPLTVTSAQKNPTAFYLCASGTSGSYEQYFGPGTRLTVT.

This clone was seen only a few times. This sequence joins TRBV14 and TRBJ2-1; TRBD1 agrees at 8 bases. Germline loops: CDR1 SGHDN, CDR2 FVKESK. This CDR3 spans 15 amino acids. V lost 4 bases, J lost 5 bases, and 7 bases stayed unmatched. CDR3: CASSLRTGFHNEQFF. Here the CDR3 DNA reads TGTGCCAGCAGCCTTAGGACAGGGTTTCACAATGAGCAGTTCTTC. The full variable domain, its missing parts supplied by reference TRBV14 and TRBJ2-1, is EAGVTQFPSHSVIEKGQTVTLRCDPISGHDNLYWYRRVMGKEIKFLLHFVKESKQDESGMPNNRFLAERTGGTYSTLKVQPAELEDSGVYFCASSLRTGFHNEQFFGPGTRLTVL.

The chain has TRBV4-1 and TRBJ1-1, with D tentatively TRBD1 (6 bases). V gave up 1 base and J gave up 0 bases, with 9 bases separating them. The CDR3 totals 15 residues. Germline-derived CDR1 and CDR2 are MGHRA and YSYEKL. The CDR3: CASSQVWGLNTEAFF. Here the CDR3 DNA reads TGCGCCAGCAGCCAAGTATGGGGGCTGAACACTGAAGCTTTCTTT.

There are a few counts of this clone. The chain combines TRBV6-1 with TRBJ2-2, with a possible D match to TRBD1 (6 bases). Trimming stripped 6 bases from V and 5 bases from J, with 16 bases between. The germline V gene has CDR1 MNHNS and CDR2 SASEGT. The CDR3 length is 15 residues. The CDR3: CASSPNQQGTGELFF. The CDR3 DNA reads TGTGCCAGCAGCCCGAACCAACAGGGTACCGGGGAGCTGTTTTTT.

This CDR3 reads CASSSPRGAGNQPQHF. The DNA for the CDR3 is TGTGCCAGCAGTTCTCCCCGGGGGGCTGGGAATCAGCCCCAGCATTTT. This chain joins TRBV6-5 and TRBJ1-5, with D perhaps TRBD1 (6 bases). Germline assignment: CDR1 MNHEY and CDR2 SVGAGI. The germline V and J ends were trimmed by 4 bases and 4 bases, with 17 bases remaining between them. The CDR3 is made up of 16 amino acids.